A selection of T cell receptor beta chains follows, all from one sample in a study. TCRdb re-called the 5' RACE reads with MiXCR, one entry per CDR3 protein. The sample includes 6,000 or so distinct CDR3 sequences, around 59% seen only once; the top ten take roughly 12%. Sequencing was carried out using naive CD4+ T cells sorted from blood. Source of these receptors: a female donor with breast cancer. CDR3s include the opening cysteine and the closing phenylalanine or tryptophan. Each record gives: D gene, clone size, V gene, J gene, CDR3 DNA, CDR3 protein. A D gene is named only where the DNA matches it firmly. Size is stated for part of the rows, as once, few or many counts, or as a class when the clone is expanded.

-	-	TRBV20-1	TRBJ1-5	TGCAGTGCTAGGAGGGACAGCAATCAGCCCCAGCATTTT	CSARRDSNQPQHF
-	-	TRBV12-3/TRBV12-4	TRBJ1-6	TGTGCCAGCAGTCCGGGACATCTCTCAGATTCACCCCTCCACTTT	CASSPGHLSDSPLHF
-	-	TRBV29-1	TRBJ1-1	TGCAGCGTACGAACAGGGATTTCTGAAGCTTTCTTT	CSVRTGISEAFF
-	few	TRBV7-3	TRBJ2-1	TGTGCCAGCATCGCCCATAGCGCCCACCTGGGAGCGGCATACAATGAGCAGTTCTTC	CASIAHSAHLGAAYNEQFF
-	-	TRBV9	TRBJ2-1	TGTGCCAGCAGCGTAGCGAACCAGTTAGTTCCCGGTGAGCAGTTCTTC	CASSVANQLVPGEQFF
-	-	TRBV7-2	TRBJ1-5	TGTGCCAGCAGCTTACCCCCGGGGGGTCAGCCCCAGCATTTT	CASSLPPGGQPQHF
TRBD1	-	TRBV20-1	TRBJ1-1	TGCAGTGCTATCCCCAGGGGGCCGGACACTGAAGCTTTCTTT	CSAIPRGPDTEAFF
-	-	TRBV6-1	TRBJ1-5	TGTGCCAGCAGTCAGGCGGTGGCCAACAATCAGCCCCAGCATTTT	CASSQAVANNQPQHF
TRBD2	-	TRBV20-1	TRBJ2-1	TGCAGTGCTAGTGCGCCTGGACTAGCAAGTCATGAGCAGTTCTTC	CSASAPGLASHEQFF
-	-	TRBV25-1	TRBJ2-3	TGTGCCAGCAGGGGGGGTTTGGGCACAGATACGCAGTATTTT	CASRGGLGTDTQYF
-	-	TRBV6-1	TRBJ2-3	TGTGCCAGCAGCCAGGGGAACACAGATACGCAGTATTTT	CASSQGNTDTQYF
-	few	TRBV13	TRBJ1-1	TGTGCCAGCAGTCACAGAGCCCTTCGCTCGAACACTGAAGCTTTCTTT	CASSHRALRSNTEAFF
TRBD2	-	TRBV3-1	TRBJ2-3	TGTGCCAGCAGCCTTGGCGGGAGCAGCCCAGATACGCAGTATTTT	CASSLGGSSPDTQYF
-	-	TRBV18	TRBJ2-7	TGTGCCAGCTCACCCACGGGGAAGGGTCACTACGAGCAGTACTTC	CASSPTGKGHYEQYF
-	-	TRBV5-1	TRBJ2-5	TGCGCCAGCAGCTTGGGACAGCTTCGAGAGACCCAGTACTTC	CASSLGQLRETQYF
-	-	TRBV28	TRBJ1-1	TGTGCCAGCAGTACCCCCTGGTTAGCAGTGAACACTGAAGTTTTCTTT	CASSTPWLAVNTEVFF
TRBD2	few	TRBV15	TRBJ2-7	TGTGCCACCAGCAGCTCTAGCGGGGGGTACGAGCAGTACTTC	CATSSSSGGYEQYF
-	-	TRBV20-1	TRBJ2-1	TGCAGTGCTAGGATAAATGTAGGCAATGAGCAGTTCTTC	CSARINVGNEQFF
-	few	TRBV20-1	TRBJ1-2	TGCAGTGCCGAGTTAGGGGCAGTTTTTGGCTACACCTTC	CSAELGAVFGYTF
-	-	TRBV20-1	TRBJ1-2	TGCAGTGCTATAACAGGCATTGTGGCCTATGGCTACACCTTC	CSAITGIVAYGYTF
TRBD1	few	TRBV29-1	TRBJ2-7	TGCAGCGTTGGCCGGGACAGGGGTTCCTACGAGCAGTACTTC	CSVGRDRGSYEQYF
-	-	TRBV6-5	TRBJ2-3	TGTGTCAGCAGCCCGACAGTTAGCACAGATACGCAGTATTTT	CVSSPTVSTDTQYF
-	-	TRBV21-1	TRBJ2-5	TGTGCCAGTGGGGAGGGTCCCCAGTACTTC	CASGEGPQYF
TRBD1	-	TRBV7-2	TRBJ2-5	TGTGCCAGCAGCTCTGACAGGGTTGCAAAGACCCAGTACTTC	CASSSDRVAKTQYF
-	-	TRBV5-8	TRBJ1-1	TGTGCCAGCAGCTTGGCCTTAGGTACTGAAGCTTTCTTT	CASSLALGTEAFF
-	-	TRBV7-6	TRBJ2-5	TGTGCCAGCAGCTTATGGCGCGAGACCCAGTACTTC	CASSLWRETQYF
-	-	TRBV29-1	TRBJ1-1	TGCAGCGTTGGACTGAACACTGAAGCTTTCTTT	CSVGLNTEAFF
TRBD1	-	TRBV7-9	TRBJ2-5	TGTGCCAGCAGCCGCTTCGCAGGGGGCACCACCCAGTACTTC	CASSRFAGGTTQYF
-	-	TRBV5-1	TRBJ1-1	TGCGCCAGCAGTCACCCGTTGGCGAACACTGAAGCTTTCTTT	CASSHPLANTEAFF